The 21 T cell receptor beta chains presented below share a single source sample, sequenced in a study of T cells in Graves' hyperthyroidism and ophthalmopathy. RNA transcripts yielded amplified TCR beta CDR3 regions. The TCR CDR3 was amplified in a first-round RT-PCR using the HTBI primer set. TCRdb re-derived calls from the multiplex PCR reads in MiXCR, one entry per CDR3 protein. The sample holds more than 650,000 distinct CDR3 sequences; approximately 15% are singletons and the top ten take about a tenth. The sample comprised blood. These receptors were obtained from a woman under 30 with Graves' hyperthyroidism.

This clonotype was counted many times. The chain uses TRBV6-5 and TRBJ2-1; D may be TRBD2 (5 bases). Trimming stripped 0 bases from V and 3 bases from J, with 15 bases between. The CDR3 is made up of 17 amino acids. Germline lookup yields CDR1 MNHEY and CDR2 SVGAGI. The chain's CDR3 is CASSYSWERLIYNEQFF. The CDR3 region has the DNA TGTGCCAGCAGTTACTCATGGGAGCGGCTAATCTACAATGAGCAGTTCTTC.

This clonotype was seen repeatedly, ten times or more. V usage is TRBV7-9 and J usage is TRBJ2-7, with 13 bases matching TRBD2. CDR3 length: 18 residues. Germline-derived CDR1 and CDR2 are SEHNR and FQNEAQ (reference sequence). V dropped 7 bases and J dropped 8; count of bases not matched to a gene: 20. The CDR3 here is CASTPRWTSGRVSVQQYF. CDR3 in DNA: TGTGCCAGCACTCCGCGATGGACTAGCGGGAGAGTTTCCGTCCAGCAGTACTTC.

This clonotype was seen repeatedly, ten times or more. The CDR3 DNA reads TGTGCCAGCAGGTCTGCGGGGACCGGGGAGCTGTTTTTT. This translates into CASRSAGTGELFF. The chain has TRBV12-3 or TRBV12-4 and TRBJ2-2, with D maybe TRBD2 (6 bases). This CDR3 has 13 amino acids. Trimming removed 6 bases at V and 5 bases at J, with 10 bases between.

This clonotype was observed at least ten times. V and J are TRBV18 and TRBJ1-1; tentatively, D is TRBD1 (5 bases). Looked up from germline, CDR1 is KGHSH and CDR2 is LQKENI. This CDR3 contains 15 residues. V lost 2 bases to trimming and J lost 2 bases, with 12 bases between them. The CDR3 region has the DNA TGTGCCAGCTCACCATTTGGGACGGTTAACACTGAAGCTTTCTTT. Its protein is CASSPFGTVNTEAFF.

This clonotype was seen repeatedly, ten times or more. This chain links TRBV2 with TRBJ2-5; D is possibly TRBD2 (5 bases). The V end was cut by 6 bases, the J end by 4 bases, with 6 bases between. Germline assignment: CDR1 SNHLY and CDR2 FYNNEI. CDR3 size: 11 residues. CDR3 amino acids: CASRAGETQYF. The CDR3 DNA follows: TGTGCCAGCAGGGCGGGAGAGACCCAGTACTTC.

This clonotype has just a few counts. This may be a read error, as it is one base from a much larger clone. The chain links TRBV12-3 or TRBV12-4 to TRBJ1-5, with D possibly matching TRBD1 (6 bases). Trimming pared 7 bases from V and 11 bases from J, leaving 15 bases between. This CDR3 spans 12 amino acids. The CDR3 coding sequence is TGTGCCAGCAAGTTCAGGGGATCGGCCCAGCATTTT. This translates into CASKFRGSAQHF.

The CDR3 sequence is CASSEGGAGTGELFF. The CDR3 nucleotides read TGTGCCAGCAGTGAAGGGGGCGCTGGAACCGGGGAGCTGTTTTTT. The chain links TRBV25-1 to TRBJ2-2; tentative D call: TRBD1 (6 bases). The CDR3 is made up of 15 amino acids. V shed 2 bases and J shed 5 bases, with 12 bases lying between them. Germline assignment: CDR1 MGHDK and CDR2 SYGVNS.

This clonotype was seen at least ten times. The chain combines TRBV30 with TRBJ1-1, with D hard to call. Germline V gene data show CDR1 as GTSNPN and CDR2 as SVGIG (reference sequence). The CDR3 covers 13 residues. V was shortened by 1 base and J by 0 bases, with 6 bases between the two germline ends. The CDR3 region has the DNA TGTGCCTGGAGTGACAACGTGAACACTGAAGCTTTCTTT. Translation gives CAWSDNVNTEAFF.

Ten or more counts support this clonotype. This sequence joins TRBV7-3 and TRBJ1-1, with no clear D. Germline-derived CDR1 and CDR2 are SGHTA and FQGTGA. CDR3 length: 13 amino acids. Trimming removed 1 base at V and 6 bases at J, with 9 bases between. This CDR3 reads CASSLNGISEAFF. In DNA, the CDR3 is TGTGCCAGCAGCTTAAATGGAATTTCTGAAGCTTTCTTT.

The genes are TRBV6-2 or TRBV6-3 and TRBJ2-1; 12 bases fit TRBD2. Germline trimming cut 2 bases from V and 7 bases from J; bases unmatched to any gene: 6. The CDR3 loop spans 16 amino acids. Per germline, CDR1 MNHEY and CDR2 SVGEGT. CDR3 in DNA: TGTGCCAGCAGTTACGCACTAGCGGGAGGTTTTAATGAGCAGTTCTTC. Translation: CASSYALAGGFNEQFF.

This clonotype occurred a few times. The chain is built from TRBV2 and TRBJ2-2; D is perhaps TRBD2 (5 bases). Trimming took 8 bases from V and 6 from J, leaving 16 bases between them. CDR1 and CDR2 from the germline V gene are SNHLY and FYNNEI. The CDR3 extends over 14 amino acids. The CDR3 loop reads CASVGLRDAGELFF. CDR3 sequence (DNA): TGTGCCAGCGTCGGCTTACGGGATGCCGGGGAGCTGTTTTTT.

The CDR3 loop reads CASSRGTGPGSPLHF. The CDR3 DNA reads as TGTGCCAGCAGTAGGGGGACTGGGCCCGGGTCACCCCTCCACTTT. The chain uses TRBV25-1 and TRBJ1-6; maybe TRBD1 (6 bases). V was clipped by 5 bases and J by 10 bases, with 18 bases between them. Germline V CDR1 and CDR2: MGHDK, SYGVNS. The CDR3 is 15 residues long.

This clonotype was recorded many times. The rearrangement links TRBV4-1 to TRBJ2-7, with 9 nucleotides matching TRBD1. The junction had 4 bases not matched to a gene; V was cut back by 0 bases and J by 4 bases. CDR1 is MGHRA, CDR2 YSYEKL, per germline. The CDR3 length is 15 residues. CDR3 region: CASSQDPGQGYEQYF. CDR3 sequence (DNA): TGCGCCAGCAGCCAAGATCCGGGACAGGGTTACGAGCAGTACTTC.

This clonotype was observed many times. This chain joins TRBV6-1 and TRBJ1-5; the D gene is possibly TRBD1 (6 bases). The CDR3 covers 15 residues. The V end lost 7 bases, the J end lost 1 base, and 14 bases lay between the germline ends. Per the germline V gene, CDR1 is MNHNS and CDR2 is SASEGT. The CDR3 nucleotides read TGTGCCAGCACCCTGGGGGCGTCGAGCAATCAGCCCCAGCATTTT. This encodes CASTLGASSNQPQHF.

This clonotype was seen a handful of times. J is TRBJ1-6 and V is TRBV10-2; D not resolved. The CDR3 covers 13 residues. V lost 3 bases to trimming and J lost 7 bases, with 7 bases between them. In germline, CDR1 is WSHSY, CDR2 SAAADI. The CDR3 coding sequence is TGCGCCAGCAGTGACATGTACAATTCACCCCTCCACTTT. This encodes CASSDMYNSPLHF.

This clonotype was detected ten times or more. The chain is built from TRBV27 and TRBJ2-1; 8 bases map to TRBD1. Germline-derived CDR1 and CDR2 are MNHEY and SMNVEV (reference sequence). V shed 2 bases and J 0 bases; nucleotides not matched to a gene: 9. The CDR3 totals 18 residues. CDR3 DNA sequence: TGTGCCAGCAGTTTAACAGGGGGGACACTTAGCTCCTACAATGAGCAGTTCTTC. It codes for CASSLTGGTLSSYNEQFF.

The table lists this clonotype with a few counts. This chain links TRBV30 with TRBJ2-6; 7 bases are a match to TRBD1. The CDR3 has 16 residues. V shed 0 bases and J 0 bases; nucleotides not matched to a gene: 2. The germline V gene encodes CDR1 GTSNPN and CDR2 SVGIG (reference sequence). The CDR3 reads CAWSVQGSSGANVLTF. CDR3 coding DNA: TGTGCCTGGAGTGTACAGGGGAGCTCTGGGGCCAACGTCCTGACTTTC.

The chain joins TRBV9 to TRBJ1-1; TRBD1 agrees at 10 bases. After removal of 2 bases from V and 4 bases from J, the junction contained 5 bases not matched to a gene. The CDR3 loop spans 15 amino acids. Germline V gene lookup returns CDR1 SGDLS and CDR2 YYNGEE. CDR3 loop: CASSVAGQGPTEAFF. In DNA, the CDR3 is TGTGCCAGCAGCGTGGCGGGACAGGGGCCCACTGAAGCTTTCTTT.

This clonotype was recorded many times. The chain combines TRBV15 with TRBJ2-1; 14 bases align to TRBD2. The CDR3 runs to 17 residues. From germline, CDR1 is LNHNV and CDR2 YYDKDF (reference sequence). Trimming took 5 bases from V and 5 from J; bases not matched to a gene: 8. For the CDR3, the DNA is TGTGCCACCAGCCCCTTACTGGGACTAGCGGGAGACAATGAGCAGTTCTTC. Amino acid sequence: CATSPLLGLAGDNEQFF.

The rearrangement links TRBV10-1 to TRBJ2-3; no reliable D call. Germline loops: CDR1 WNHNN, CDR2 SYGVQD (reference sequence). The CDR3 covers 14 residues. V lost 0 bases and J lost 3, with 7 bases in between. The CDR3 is CASSESVLTDTQYF. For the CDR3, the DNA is TGCGCCAGCAGTGAGTCTGTCTTAACAGATACGCAGTATTTT.

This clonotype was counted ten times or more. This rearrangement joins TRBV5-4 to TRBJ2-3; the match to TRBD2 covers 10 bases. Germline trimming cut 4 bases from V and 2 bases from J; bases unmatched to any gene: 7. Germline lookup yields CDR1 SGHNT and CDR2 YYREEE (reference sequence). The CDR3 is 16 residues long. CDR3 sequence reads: CASSLGAGGPTDTQYF. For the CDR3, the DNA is TGTGCCAGCAGCCTAGGAGCGGGAGGGCCCACAGATACGCAGTATTTT.